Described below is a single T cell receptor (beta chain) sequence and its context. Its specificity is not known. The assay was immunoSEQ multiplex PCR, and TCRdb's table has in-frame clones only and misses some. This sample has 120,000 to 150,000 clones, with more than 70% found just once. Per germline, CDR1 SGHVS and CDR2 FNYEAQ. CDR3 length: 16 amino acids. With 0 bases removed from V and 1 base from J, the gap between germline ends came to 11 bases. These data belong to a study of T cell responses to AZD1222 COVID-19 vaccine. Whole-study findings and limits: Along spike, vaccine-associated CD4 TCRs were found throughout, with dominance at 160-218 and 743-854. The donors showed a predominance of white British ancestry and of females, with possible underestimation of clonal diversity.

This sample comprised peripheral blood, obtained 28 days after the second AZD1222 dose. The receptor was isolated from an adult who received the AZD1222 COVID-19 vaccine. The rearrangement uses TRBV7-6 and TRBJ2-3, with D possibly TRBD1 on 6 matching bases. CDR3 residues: CASSLAPRGGTDTQYF. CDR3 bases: TGTGCCAGCAGCTTAGCCCCCAGGGGTGGCACAGATACGCAGTATTTT.